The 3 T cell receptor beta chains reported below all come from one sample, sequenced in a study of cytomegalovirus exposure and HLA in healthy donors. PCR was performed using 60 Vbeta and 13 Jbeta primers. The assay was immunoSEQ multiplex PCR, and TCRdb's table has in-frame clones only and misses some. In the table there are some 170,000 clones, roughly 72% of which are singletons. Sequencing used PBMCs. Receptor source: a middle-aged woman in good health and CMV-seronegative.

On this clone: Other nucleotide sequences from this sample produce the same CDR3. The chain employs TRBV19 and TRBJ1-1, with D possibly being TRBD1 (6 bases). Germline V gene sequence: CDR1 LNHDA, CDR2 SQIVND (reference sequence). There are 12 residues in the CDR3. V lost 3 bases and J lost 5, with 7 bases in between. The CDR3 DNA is TGTGCCAGTAGTATCAGGGGTACTGAAGCTTTCTTT. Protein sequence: CASSIRGTEAFF.

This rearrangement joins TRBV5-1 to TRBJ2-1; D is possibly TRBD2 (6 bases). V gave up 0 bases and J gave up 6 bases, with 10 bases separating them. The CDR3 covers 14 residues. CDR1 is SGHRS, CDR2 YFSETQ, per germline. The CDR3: CASSLGLGVNEQFF. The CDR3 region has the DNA TGCGCCAGCAGCTTGGGACTAGGGGTCAATGAGCAGTTCTTC.

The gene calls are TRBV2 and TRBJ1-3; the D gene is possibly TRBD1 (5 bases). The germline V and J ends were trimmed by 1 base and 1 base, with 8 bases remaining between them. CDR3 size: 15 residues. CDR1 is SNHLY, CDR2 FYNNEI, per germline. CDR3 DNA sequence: TGTGCCAGCAGTGAAGGGACACCGTCTGGAAACACCATATATTTT. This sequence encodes CASSEGTPSGNTIYF.